Below are 11 T cell receptor beta chains sequenced from a single sample in a study of blood T cell repertoires in COVID-19. Assay: immunoSEQ multiplex PCR; the TCRdb copy retains only in-frame clones and omits some. This sample carries over 150,000 clones, about 87% of them seen once, and the ten largest clones take 0.55% to 0.6%. Sequenced input: peripheral blood. Source of these receptors: a man in his 60s with COVID-19, enrolled during active disease.

This clone was seen a single time. The chain employs TRBV19 and TRBJ2-3; D perhaps matches TRBD2 (5 bases). Trimming removed 7 bases from V and 2 bases from J, with 22 bases in between. The germline CDR1 and CDR2 sequences are LNHDA and SQIVND (reference sequence). The CDR3 spans 17 residues. CDR3 in amino acids: CASTSGIGTKPTDTQYF. The CDR3, as DNA: TGTGCCAGTACCTCGGGGATTGGAACCAAGCCCACAGATACGCAGTATTTT.

The V call is TRBV7-2, the J call TRBJ2-3; D is unclear. V gave up 2 bases and J gave up 5 bases, with 14 bases separating them. CDR3 length equals 15 residues. Per germline, CDR1 SGHTA and CDR2 FQGNSA. The DNA for the CDR3 is TGTGCCAGCAGCTTACGGTCCCAGGTGGGAGATACGCAGTATTTT. Its protein is CASSLRSQVGDTQYF.

The V gene is TRBV27, the J gene TRBJ2-7; 8 positions agree with TRBD1. Losses at the gene ends were 5 bases for V and 2 bases for J; bases not matched to a gene: 5. Germline V gene lookup returns CDR1 MNHEY and CDR2 SMNVEV (reference sequence). The CDR3 is 14 residues long. The CDR3 loop is CASSKEQGAYEQYF. CDR3 bases: TGTGCCAGCAGTAAAGAACAGGGGGCCTACGAGCAGTACTTC.

The chain recombines TRBV29-1 with TRBJ1-1; 8 positions match TRBD1. Germline CDR1 and CDR2: SQVTM and ANQGSEA. This CDR3 has 15 residues. Trimming removed 5 bases from V and 1 base from J; junction bases left unmatched: 9. The CDR3 sequence: CSVFDSGTGNTEAFF. The CDR3 DNA reads as TGCAGCGTTTTCGATTCCGGGACAGGGAACACTGAAGCTTTCTTT.

This clone was seen only a few times. The gene calls are TRBV7-9 and TRBJ1-1, with D possibly matching TRBD1 (6 bases). This CDR3 comprises 15 residues. Per germline, CDR1 SEHNR and CDR2 FQNEAQ (reference sequence). V lost 5 bases, J lost 2 bases, and 15 bases lay in between. The CDR3 DNA reads TGTGCCAGCAGCCCAGGGGCCCTATCAAACACTGAAGCTTTCTTT. It is translated as CASSPGALSNTEAFF.

This chain links TRBV10-1 with TRBJ2-7; 7 nucleotides agree with TRBD1. CDR1 and CDR2 from the germline V gene are WNHNN and SYGVQD (reference sequence). This CDR3 has 18 amino acids. J was trimmed by 1 base and V by 2 bases; bases with no gene match: 14. The CDR3 nucleotides are TGCGCCAGCAGTGAGCCAAAATGCACAGGGGCCAAATCCTACGAGCAGTACTTC. It yields the protein CASSEPKCTGAKSYEQYF.

The chain uses TRBV27 and TRBJ1-3, with D perhaps TRBD1 (5 bases). The length of the CDR3 is 14 residues. The germline CDR1 and CDR2 sequences are MNHEY and SMNVEV (reference sequence). Deletions cut 2 bases from V and 7 bases from J, with 12 bases between. The CDR3 is CASSLQGFGNTIYF. The CDR3 DNA sequence: TGTGCCAGCAGTTTACAGGGTTTTGGGAACACCATATATTTT.

The chain uses TRBV9 and TRBJ1-4; D is possibly TRBD1 (6 bases). V was trimmed by 0 bases and J by 9 bases, leaving 15 bases between them. Germline loops: CDR1 SGDLS, CDR2 YYNGEE. This CDR3 has 15 amino acids. CDR3 sequence: CASSVGTGQMKKLFF. The CDR3 nucleotides are TGTGCCAGCAGCGTAGGTACAGGGCAAATGAAAAAACTGTTTTTT.

The chain combines TRBV4-3 with TRBJ1-2; D may be TRBD1 (6 bases). Trimming shortened V by 1 base and J by 3 bases, and 12 bases separated the two germline ends. This CDR3 is 15 amino acids long. The V gene's germline CDR1 is LGHNA and CDR2 YSLEER. The DNA for the CDR3 is TGCGCCAGCAGCCAAGTACAGGGTTTCGACTATGGCTACACCTTC. This encodes CASSQVQGFDYGYTF.

The J gene is TRBJ1-5, the V gene TRBV18; D is ambiguous. Germline V CDR1 and CDR2: KGHSH, LQKENI. Trimming removed 4 bases at V and 5 bases at J, with 15 bases between. The CDR3 extends over 15 amino acids. DNA for the CDR3: TGTGCCAGCTCACAAGACATCGCGACCTATCAGCCCCAGCATTTT. This gives the protein CASSQDIATYQPQHF.

The genes are TRBV19 and TRBJ2-7, with TRBD1 matching over 8 bases. The V gene's germline CDR1 is LNHDA and CDR2 SQIVND (reference sequence). This CDR3 has 15 residues. The V segment lost 5 bases and the J segment 0 bases; nucleotides outside the gene matches: 6. CDR3 sequence reads: CASSLGTGSSYEQYF. The CDR3, as DNA: TGTGCCAGTAGTTTGGGGACAGGTAGCTCCTACGAGCAGTACTTC.